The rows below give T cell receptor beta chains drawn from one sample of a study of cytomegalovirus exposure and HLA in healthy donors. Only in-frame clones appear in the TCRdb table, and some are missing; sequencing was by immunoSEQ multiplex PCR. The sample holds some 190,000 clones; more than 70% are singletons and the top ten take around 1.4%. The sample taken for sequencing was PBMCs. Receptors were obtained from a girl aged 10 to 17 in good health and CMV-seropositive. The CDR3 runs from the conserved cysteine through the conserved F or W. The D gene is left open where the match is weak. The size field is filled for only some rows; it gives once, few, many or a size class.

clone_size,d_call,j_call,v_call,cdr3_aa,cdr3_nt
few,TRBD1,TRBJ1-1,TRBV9,CASSRTPGQGALTEAFF,TGTGCCAGCAGCCGAACCCCGGGGCAGGGGGCACTCACTGAAGCTTTCTTT
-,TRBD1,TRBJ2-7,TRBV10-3,CAISAVRTGGYEQYF,TGTGCCATCAGTGCCGTGCGGACAGGGGGCTACGAGCAGTACTTC
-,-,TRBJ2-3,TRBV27,CASSSVDYRTDTQYF,TGTGCCAGCAGTTCCGTCGACTACCGCACAGATACGCAGTATTTT
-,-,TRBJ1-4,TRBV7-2,CASSIDRFNEKLFF,TGTGCCAGCAGCATTGACAGATTTAATGAAAAACTGTTTTTT
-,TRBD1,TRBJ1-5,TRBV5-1,CASSQGTGNQPQHF,TGCGCCAGCAGCCAGGGGACAGGAAATCAGCCCCAGCATTTT
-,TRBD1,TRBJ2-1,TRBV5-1,CASSSGTGANEQFF,TGCGCCAGCAGCTCAGGGACAGGGGCCAATGAGCAGTTCTTC
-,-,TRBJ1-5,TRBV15,CATSGGKGQPQHF,TGTGCCACCAGTGGGGGGAAGGGTCAGCCCCAGCATTTT
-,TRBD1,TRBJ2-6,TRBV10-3,CAIRSSPGQGPGANVLTF,TGTGCCATCAGAAGCTCACCGGGACAGGGTCCTGGGGCCAACGTCCTGACTTTC
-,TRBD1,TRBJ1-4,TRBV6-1,CASRTQGVFEKLFF,TGTGCCAGCAGAACACAGGGGGTGTTTGAAAAACTGTTTTTT
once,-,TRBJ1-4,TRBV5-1,CASSPQGEKLFF,TGCGCCAGCAGCCCCCAGGGGGAAAAACTGTTTTTT
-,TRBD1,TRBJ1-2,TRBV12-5,CASGSSTGVAYGYTF,TGTGCTAGTGGTTCATCGACAGGGGTTGCCTATGGCTACACCTTC